This T cell receptor beta chain comes out of a study of cytomegalovirus exposure and HLA in healthy donors. Overall study context: For the approximately 400 genotyped donors, roughly 80% fell within the Caucasian-associated ancestry cluster. Points from the study as a whole: Listed as cytomegalovirus-associated were over 150 TCR beta chains. A further, later analysis showed that HLA-associated TCR beta chains (compared with equally common others) were more clonally expanded. Previously analyzed data showed that most TCR beta V segments were productive at a frequency of about 90% or about 30%.

The V gene's germline CDR1 is MNHEY and CDR2 SMNVEV (reference sequence). The CDR3 is 16 amino acids. After removal of 6 bases from V and 0 bases from J, the junction contained 8 bases not matched to a gene. In its sample, this clone was seen once. Its antigen is currently unknown. With 60 Vbeta and 13 Jbeta primers, the PCR was carried out. The assay was immunoSEQ multiplex PCR, and TCRdb's table has in-frame clones only and misses some. The sample lists about 180,000 clones, roughly 80% occurring once. The sample was PBMCs. This clonotype originated in a male donor in good health and CMV-seronegative. This chain links TRBV27 with TRBJ2-7; 10 nucleotides agree with TRBD2. DNA for the CDR3: TGTGCCAGCAGCACCCCGGGACTAGCGACCTCCTACGAGCAGTACTTC. This encodes CASSTPGLATSYEQYF.